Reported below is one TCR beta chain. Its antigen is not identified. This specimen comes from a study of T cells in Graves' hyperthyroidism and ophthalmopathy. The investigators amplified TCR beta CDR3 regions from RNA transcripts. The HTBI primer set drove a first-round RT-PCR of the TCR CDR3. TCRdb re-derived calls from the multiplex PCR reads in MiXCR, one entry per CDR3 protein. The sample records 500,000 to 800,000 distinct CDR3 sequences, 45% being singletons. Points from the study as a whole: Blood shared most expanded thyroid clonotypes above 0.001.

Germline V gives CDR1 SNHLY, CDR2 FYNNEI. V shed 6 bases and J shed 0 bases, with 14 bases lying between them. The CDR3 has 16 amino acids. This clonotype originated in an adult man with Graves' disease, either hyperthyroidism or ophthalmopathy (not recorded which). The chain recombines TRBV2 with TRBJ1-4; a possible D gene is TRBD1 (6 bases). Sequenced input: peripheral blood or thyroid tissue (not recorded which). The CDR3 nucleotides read TGTGCCAGCAGCTTAGGGACACGATCAACTAATGAAAAACTGTTTTTT. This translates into CASSLGTRSTNEKLFF.